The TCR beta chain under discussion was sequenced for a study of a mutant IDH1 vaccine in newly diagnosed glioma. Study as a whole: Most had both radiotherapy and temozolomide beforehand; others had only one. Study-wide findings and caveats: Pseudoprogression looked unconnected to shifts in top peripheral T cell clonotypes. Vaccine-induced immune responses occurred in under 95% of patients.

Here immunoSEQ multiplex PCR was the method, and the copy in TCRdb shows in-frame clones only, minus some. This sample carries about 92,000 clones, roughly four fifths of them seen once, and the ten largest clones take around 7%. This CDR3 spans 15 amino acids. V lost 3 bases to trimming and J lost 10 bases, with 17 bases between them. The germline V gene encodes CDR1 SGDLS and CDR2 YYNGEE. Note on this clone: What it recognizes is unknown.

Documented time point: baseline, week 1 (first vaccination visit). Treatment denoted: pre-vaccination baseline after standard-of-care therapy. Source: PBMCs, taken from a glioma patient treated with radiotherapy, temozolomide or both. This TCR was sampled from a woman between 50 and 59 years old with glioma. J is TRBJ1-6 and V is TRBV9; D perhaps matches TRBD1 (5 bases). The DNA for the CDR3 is TGTGCCAGCAGCGGGGGCGTAGGGGAGAGGTCACCCCTCCACTTT. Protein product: CASSGGVGERSPLHF.